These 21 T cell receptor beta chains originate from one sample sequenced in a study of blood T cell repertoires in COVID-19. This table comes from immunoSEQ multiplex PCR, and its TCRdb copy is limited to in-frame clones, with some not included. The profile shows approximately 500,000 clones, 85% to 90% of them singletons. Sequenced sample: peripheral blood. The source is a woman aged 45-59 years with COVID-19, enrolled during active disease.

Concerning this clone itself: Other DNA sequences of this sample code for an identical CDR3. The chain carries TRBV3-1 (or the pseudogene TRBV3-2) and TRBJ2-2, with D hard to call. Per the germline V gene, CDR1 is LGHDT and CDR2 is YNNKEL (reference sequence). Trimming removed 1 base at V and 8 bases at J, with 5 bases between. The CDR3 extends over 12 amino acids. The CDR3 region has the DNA TGTGCCAGCAGCCAAGTACGGGGGGAGCTGTTTTTT. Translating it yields CASSQVRGELFF.

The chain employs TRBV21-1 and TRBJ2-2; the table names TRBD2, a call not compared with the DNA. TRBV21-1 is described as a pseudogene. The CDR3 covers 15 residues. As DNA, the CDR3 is TGTGCCAGCAGCAAAGCGCGAGTCGCCAACGGGGAGCTGTTTTTT. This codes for CASSKARVANGELFF.

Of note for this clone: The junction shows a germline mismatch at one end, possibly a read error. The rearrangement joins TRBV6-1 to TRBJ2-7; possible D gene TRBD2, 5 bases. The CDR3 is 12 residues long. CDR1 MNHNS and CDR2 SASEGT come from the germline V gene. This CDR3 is CASSEIGEKLIF. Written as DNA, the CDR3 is TGTGCCAGCAGTGAAATCGGGGAGAAACTGATCTTC.

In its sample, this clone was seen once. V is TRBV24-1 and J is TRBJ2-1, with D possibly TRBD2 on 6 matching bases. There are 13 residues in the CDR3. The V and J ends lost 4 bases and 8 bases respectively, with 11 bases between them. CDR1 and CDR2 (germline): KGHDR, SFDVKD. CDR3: CATSDTSLDEQFF. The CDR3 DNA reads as TGTGCCACCAGTGACACTAGCCTCGATGAGCAGTTCTTC.

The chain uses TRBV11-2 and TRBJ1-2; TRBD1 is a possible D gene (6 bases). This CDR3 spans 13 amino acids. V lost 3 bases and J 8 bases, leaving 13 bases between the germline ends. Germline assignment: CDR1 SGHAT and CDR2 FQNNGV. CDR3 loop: CASSFKGGDGYTF. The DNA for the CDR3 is TGTGCCAGCAGCTTTAAGGGGGGGGACGGCTACACCTTC.

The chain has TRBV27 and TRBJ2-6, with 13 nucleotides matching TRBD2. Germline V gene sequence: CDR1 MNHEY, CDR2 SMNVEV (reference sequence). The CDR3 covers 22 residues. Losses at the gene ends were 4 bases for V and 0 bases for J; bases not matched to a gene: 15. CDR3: CASSSRGPRLAGGYSGANVLTF. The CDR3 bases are TGTGCCAGCAGTTCCAGAGGGCCCCGACTAGCGGGGGGTTACTCTGGGGCCAACGTCCTGACTTTC.

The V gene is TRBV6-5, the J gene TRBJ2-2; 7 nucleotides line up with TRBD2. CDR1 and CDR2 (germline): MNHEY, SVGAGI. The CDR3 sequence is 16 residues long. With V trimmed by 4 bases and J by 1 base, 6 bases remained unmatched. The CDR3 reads CASSSGPGGNTGELFF. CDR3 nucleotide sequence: TGTGCCAGCAGTTCCGGCCCGGGAGGGAACACCGGGGAGCTGTTTTTT.

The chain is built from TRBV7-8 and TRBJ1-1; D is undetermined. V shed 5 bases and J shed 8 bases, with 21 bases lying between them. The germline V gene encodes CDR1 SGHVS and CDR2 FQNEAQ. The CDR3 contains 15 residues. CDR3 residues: CASSQRSPGNGEAFF. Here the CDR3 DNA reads TGTGCCAGCAGCCAAAGATCTCCGGGGAATGGGGAAGCTTTCTTT.

The chain's CDR3 is CASSLSAGELFF. CDR3 in DNA: TGTGCCAGCAGCTTATCCGCCGGGGAGCTGTTTTTT. The chain joins TRBV11-3 to TRBJ2-2, with no clear D. The germline CDR1 and CDR2 sequences are SGHNT and YENEEA. Between the trimmed V and J ends, which lost 2 bases and 6 bases, there was a span of 4 bases. The CDR3 length is 12 residues.

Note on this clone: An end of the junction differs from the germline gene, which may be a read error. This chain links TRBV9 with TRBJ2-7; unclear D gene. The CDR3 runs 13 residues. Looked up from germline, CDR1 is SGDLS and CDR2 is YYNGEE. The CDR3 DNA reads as TGTGCCAGCAGCCCTACCTCAGGATACGGGCAGTACTTC. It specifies CASSPTSGYGQYF.

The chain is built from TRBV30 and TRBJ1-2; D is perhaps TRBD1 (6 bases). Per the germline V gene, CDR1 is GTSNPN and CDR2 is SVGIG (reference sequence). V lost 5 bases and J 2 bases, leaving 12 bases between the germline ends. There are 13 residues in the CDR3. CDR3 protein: CAWGFGQNYGYTF. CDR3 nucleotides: TGTGCCTGGGGGTTCGGACAGAACTATGGCTACACCTTC.

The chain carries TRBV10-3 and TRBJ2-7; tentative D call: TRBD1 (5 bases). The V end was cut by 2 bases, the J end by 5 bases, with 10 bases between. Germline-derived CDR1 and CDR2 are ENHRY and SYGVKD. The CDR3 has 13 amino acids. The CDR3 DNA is TGTGCCATCAGTGAGGGCAGGGAAAACGAGCAGTACTTC. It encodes CAISEGRENEQYF.

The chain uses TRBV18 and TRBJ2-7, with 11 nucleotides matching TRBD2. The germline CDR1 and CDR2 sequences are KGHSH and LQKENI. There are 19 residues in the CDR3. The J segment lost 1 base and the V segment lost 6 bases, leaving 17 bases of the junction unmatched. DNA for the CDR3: TGTGCCAGCTCGAAAATTAGCGCTAAGCTAGCGGGGGGATCCTACGAGCAGTACTTC. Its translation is CASSKISAKLAGGSYEQYF.

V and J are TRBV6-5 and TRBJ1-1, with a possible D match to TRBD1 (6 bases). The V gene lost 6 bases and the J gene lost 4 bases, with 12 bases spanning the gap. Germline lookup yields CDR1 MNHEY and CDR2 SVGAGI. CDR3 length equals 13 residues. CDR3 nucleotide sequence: TGTGCCAGCAGCACGACAGGTTTCACTGAAGCTTTCTTT. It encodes CASSTTGFTEAFF.

CDR3 in amino acids: CASREGRGPTYEQYF. The DNA for the CDR3 is TGTGCCAGCAGAGAGGGCAGGGGTCCAACCTACGAGCAGTACTTC. The chain links TRBV5-4 to TRBJ2-7; tentatively, D is TRBD1 (6 bases). CDR3 length equals 15 residues. Germline V lookup: CDR1 SGHNT, CDR2 YYREEE (reference sequence). Trimming stripped 5 bases from V and 2 bases from J, with 17 bases between.

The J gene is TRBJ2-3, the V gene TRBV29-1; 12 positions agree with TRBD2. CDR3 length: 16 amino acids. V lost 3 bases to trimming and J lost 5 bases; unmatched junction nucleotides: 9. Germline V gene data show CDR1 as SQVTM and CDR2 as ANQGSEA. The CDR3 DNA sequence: TGCAGCGTTGAGCGGACTAGCGGGGTAAAAATAGATACGCAGTATTTT. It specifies CSVERTSGVKIDTQYF.

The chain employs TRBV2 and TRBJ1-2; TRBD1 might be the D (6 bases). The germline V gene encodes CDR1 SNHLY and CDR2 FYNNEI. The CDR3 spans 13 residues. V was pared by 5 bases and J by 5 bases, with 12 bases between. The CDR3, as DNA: TGTGCCAGCAGTACAGGGTCCGGATATGGCTACACCTTC. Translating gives CASSTGSGYGYTF.

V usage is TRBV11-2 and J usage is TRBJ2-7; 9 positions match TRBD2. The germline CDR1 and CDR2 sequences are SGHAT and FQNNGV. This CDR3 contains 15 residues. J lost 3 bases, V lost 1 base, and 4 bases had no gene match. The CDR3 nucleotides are TGTGCCAGCAGCTTAGGGCGGGGGGGCTACTACGAGCAGTACTTC. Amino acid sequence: CASSLGRGGYYEQYF.

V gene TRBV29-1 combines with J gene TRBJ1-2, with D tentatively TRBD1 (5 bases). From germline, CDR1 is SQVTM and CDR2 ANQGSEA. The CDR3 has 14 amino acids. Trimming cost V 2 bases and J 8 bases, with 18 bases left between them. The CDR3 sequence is CSVEPQGGAGGYTF. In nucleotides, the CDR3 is TGCAGCGTTGAACCCCAGGGCGGGGCCGGAGGCTACACCTTC.

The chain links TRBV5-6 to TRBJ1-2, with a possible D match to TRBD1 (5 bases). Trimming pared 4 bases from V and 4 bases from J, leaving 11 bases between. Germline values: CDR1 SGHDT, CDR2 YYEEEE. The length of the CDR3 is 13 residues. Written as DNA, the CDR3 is TGTGCCAGCAGCCCTGACAGTTCCTATGGCTACACCTTC. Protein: CASSPDSSYGYTF.

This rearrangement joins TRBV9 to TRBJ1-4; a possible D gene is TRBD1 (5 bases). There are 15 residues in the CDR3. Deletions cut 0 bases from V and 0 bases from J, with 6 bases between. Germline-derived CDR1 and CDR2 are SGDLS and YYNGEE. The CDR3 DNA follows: TGTGCCAGCAGCGTAGAGGGGACAACTAATGAAAAACTGTTTTTT. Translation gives CASSVEGTTNEKLFF. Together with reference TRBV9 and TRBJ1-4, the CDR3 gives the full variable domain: DSGVTQTPKHLITATGQRVTLRCSPRSGDLSVYWYQQSLDQGLQFLIQYYNGEERAKGNILERFSAQQFPDLHSELNLSSLELGDSALYFCASSVEGTTNEKLFFGSGTQLSVL.